This entry concerns a single T cell receptor beta chain. The V gene's germline CDR1 is SQVTM and CDR2 ANQGSEA. V shed 6 bases and J 2 bases; nucleotides not matched to a gene: 8. The CDR3 is made up of 14 amino acids. The data derive from a study of blood T cell repertoires in COVID-19. Study-wide background: From the United States, Italy and Spain came samples of acute and convalescent COVID-19. T cells, B-cell-depleted T cells, or PBMCs supplied cDNA or gDNA.

Per the original methods: Nucleated cell number was recorded as an estimate derived from reference gene primer amplification. Generated by immunoSEQ multiplex PCR, the TCRdb table keeps only in-frame clones and is missing some. V and J calls and clone size are copied from that table; D and trimming were computed from the DNA. The profile shows 250,000 or so clones, roughly 88% of them singletons. While infection was still active, Seattle patients were enrolled and then followed longitudinally. The TCR comes from a woman under 40 with COVID-19, enrolled during active disease. Sequencing input: peripheral blood. This chain joins TRBV29-1 and TRBJ2-5; 8 nucleotides agree with TRBD2. CDR3 DNA sequence: TGCAGCGTCCCGGCGGGGGGAGGACAAGAGACCCAGTACTTC. Translation gives CSVPAGGGQETQYF.